This is a list of T cell receptor beta chains from one sample in a study of shared clonotypes between healthy human individuals. Sequenced by immunoSEQ multiplex PCR; TCRdb stores in-frame clones only, minus some. The sample holds about 770,000 clones, approximately 72% seen once. Sequencing input: memory CD4+ T cells sorted from blood. Receptors originate from a woman aged 30 to 39 in good health. Each CDR3 is given with its conserved first and last residue. The D gene is left open where the match is weak. Some rows have no size entry. The others give once, few or many, or a class for an expanded clone.

size	V	D	J	DNA	CDR3
few	TRBV28	TRBD2	TRBJ2-1	TGTGCCAGCAGACGGACTAGCGGGACGGTAGGGCAGTTCTTC	CASRRTSGTVGQFF
NA	TRBV10-1	NA	TRBJ2-7	TGCGCCAGCAGTGAGTCTAGGACGGGAACGTACGAGCAGTACTTC	CASSESRTGTYEQYF
few	TRBV4-2	TRBD1	TRBJ1-1	TGTGCCAGCAGCCAAGATTCAGGGGGGACTGAAGCTTTCTTT	CASSQDSGGTEAFF
NA	TRBV30	NA	TRBJ2-7	TGTGCCTGGCGCCTAAGCGTCTACGAGCAGTACTTC	CAWRLSVYEQYF
NA	TRBV27	NA	TRBJ2-1	TGTGCCAGCAGGGATTTCGAAGTGGGTGAGCAGTTCTTC	CASRDFEVGEQFF
NA	TRBV4-1	NA	TRBJ1-5	TGCGCCAGCAGCCTTGGGGGAGGTGGCAATCAGCCCCAGCATTTT	CASSLGGGGNQPQHF
NA	TRBV5-1	NA	TRBJ1-4	TGCGCCAGCAGCTACCGCCGGGACAAGAGTACAACTAATGAAAAACTGTTTTTT	CASSYRRDKSTTNEKLFF
few	TRBV4-2	NA	TRBJ1-1	TGTGCCAGCAGCCAAGCCTGGGAGCGGGGGAACACTGAAGCTTTCTTT	CASSQAWERGNTEAFF
NA	TRBV28	TRBD1	TRBJ2-7	TGTGCCAGCAGACCGACAGGGGGCGCCTACGAGCAGTACTTC	CASRPTGGAYEQYF
NA	TRBV11-2	NA	TRBJ1-4	TGTGCCAGCAGCTTTACTAATGAAAAACTGTTTTTT	CASSFTNEKLFF
NA	TRBV7-9	NA	TRBJ1-3	TGTGCCAGCGCCGTAGACGGGAGCTCTGGAAACACCATATATTTT	CASAVDGSSGNTIYF
NA	TRBV7-8	TRBD2	TRBJ2-7	TGTGCCAGCAGCTTACGAGGGGGACTAGCGGGAGTCGAGCAGTACTTC	CASSLRGGLAGVEQYF
NA	TRBV9	TRBD1	TRBJ2-4	TGTGCCAGCAGCGTTACAGGGGACATTCAGTACTTT	CASSVTGDIQYF
many	TRBV29-1	NA	TRBJ2-3	TGCAGCGTTGAATCCGGGGGTGCAGATACGCAGTATTTT	CSVESGGADTQYF
NA	TRBV28	TRBD1	TRBJ2-3	TGTGCCAGCAGTCCAGGACAGGGGAGGGCAGTGGCAATGAACACAGATACGCAGTATTTT	CASSPGQGRAVAMNTDTQYF
NA	TRBV27	TRBD2	TRBJ2-7	TGTGCCAGCAGGACGGGGCGGGAGAGATCCTACGAGCAGTACTTC	CASRTGRERSYEQYF
once	TRBV7-9	TRBD2	TRBJ2-7	TGTGCCAGCAGCCCGGGGCTGCTAGCGGGTCTCGCCCGTTACGAGCAGTACTTC	CASSPGLLAGLARYEQYF
NA	TRBV7-3	NA	TRBJ1-2	TGTGCCAGCAGCCCCGGGACGACGGACCAGAACTATGGCTACACCTTC	CASSPGTTDQNYGYTF
NA	TRBV28	NA	TRBJ2-3	TGTGCCAGCAGTTCTCACGGCAGCGGTGACACAGATACGCAGTATTTT	CASSSHGSGDTDTQYF
NA	TRBV19	NA	TRBJ1-4	TGTGCCACCGGCCGTGAAAAACTGTTTTTT	CATGREKLFF
NA	TRBV25-1	TRBD2	TRBJ2-1	TGTGCCAGCAGCCTTAGTAGCGGGAGAAATGAGCAGTTCTTC	CASSLSSGRNEQFF
NA	TRBV14	TRBD2	TRBJ2-1	TGTGCCAGCAGCCCCCTGCTAGCGGGAGTCCGCTACAATGAGCAGTTCTTC	CASSPLLAGVRYNEQFF
NA	TRBV19	NA	TRBJ2-7	TGTGCCAGTAGTATTGGACTGAGCCCCTACGAGCAGTACTTC	CASSIGLSPYEQYF
NA	TRBV5-8	NA	TRBJ2-3	TGTGCCAGCAGCCCCCGCACAGATACGCAGTATTTT	CASSPRTDTQYF
NA	TRBV7-6	TRBD1	TRBJ2-7	TGTGCCAGCAGCTCCGGGACAGGGCCCGGCGAGCAGTACTTC	CASSSGTGPGEQYF